This is a list of T cell receptor beta chains from one sample in a study of control samples from healthy donors and cancer patients. The method was immunoSEQ multiplex PCR; TCRdb's version includes in-frame clones alone and lacks a portion of them. There are around 94,000 clones in the sample; over 90% occur only once, and about 1.5% lies in the top ten. Sequencing input: blood. The receptors stem from a woman aged 25-40 years in good health. The conserved cysteine and the conserved F or W are not part of the CDR3 here. Each record gives: V gene, J gene, CDR3 protein.

v_call: TRBV12-3/TRBV12-4
j_call: TRBJ2-7
cdr3_aa: ASSSDFGEQY

v_call: TRBV24-1
j_call: TRBJ1-1
cdr3_aa: ATSDTGTGNTEAF

v_call: TRBV5-1
j_call: TRBJ2-1
cdr3_aa: ASSSGAGYYNEQF

v_call: TRBV11-2
j_call: TRBJ2-5
cdr3_aa: ASSLGRSSGKETQY

v_call: TRBV5-1
j_call: TRBJ2-1
cdr3_aa: ASYRSPGDEQF

v_call: TRBV9
j_call: TRBJ1-3
cdr3_aa: ASSVATGSVDTIY

v_call: TRBV4-1
j_call: TRBJ1-4
cdr3_aa: ASSQGLWTNEKLF

v_call: TRBV4-1
j_call: TRBJ2-7
cdr3_aa: ASSQELDGAYEQY

v_call: TRBV6-6
j_call: TRBJ1-5
cdr3_aa: ASSLSGGNQPQH

v_call: TRBV11-3
j_call: TRBJ2-5
cdr3_aa: ASSSLRETQY

v_call: TRBV12-3/TRBV12-4
j_call: TRBJ2-7
cdr3_aa: ASSFVDEQY

v_call: TRBV6-1
j_call: TRBJ2-2
cdr3_aa: ASSDFYTDKNTGELF

v_call: TRBV28
j_call: TRBJ1-5
cdr3_aa: ASSPPGLTKPQH

v_call: TRBV7-8
j_call: TRBJ1-2
cdr3_aa: ASSNREGRNYGYT

v_call: TRBV15
j_call: TRBJ1-1
cdr3_aa: ATSRDPDIATEAF

v_call: TRBV5-6
j_call: TRBJ2-7
cdr3_aa: ASSMPGTGYEQY

v_call: TRBV3-1/TRBV3-2
j_call: TRBJ2-3
cdr3_aa: ASSLGLSKYTDTQY

v_call: TRBV5-8
j_call: TRBJ2-5
cdr3_aa: ASSLAAGQETQY

v_call: TRBV5-4
j_call: TRBJ1-4
cdr3_aa: ASSVGGNEKLF

v_call: TRBV7-3
j_call: TRBJ1-1
cdr3_aa: ASSLKINTEAF

v_call: TRBV27
j_call: TRBJ1-5
cdr3_aa: ASSLKSGRAGSQPQH

v_call: TRBV4-1
j_call: TRBJ1-2
cdr3_aa: ASSQEQGARGYT

v_call: TRBV7-8
j_call: TRBJ1-3
cdr3_aa: ASSLTGAPGNTIY

v_call: TRBV5-6
j_call: TRBJ1-3
cdr3_aa: ASNSGVSGNTIY

v_call: TRBV6-5
j_call: TRBJ2-7
cdr3_aa: ASSFPGQGASYEQY

v_call: TRBV19
j_call: TRBJ2-7
cdr3_aa: ASSKGSGTGQYEQY

v_call: TRBV28
j_call: TRBJ2-3
cdr3_aa: ASSEPSTDTQY

v_call: TRBV7-6
j_call: TRBJ1-5
cdr3_aa: ASTPTAKSNQPQH

v_call: TRBV11-2
j_call: TRBJ2-3
cdr3_aa: ASRLGRGRATDTQY

v_call: TRBV9
j_call: TRBJ2-2
cdr3_aa: ASSALAGGVNTGELF

v_call: TRBV6-2/TRBV6-3
j_call: TRBJ2-3
cdr3_aa: ASSYWTSGGLHPDTQY

v_call: TRBV2
j_call: TRBJ2-7
cdr3_aa: ASSGGPGTGKTSYEQY

v_call: TRBV19
j_call: TRBJ1-5
cdr3_aa: ASSIGAGGVGNQPQH

v_call: TRBV11-3
j_call: TRBJ1-1
cdr3_aa: ASSRTDYTEAF